A single sample is the source of the 26 T cell receptor beta chains below, sequenced in a study of blood T cell repertoires in COVID-19. Sequencing was performed with immunoSEQ multiplex PCR; in TCRdb, only in-frame clones are kept and a portion is missing. The sample shows under 200,000 clones, around 82% of them seen only once. The sequenced sample was peripheral blood. These receptors all come from a man in his sixties who had recovered from COVID-19.

The chain is built from TRBV7-9 and TRBJ2-1; D might be TRBD2 (5 bases). The CDR3 consists of 12 residues. V lost 5 bases and J lost 8, with 10 bases in between. CDR1 and CDR2 from the germline V gene are SEHNR and FQNEAQ (reference sequence). DNA of the CDR3: TGTGCCAGCAGCCTGGGAGTCGATGAGCAGTTCTTC. Translating gives CASSLGVDEQFF.

The chain is built from TRBV9 and TRBJ1-4, with 12 positions matching TRBD1. Germline V gives CDR1 SGDLS, CDR2 YYNGEE. The CDR3 totals 15 residues. The junction had 4 bases not matched to a gene; V was cut back by 4 bases and J by 6 bases. For the CDR3, the DNA is TGTGCCAGCAGCCGGGACAGGGGGCTTTATGAAAAACTGTTTTTT. Translation gives CASSRDRGLYEKLFF.

Only one count was recorded for this clone. The chain employs TRBV5-8 and TRBJ1-4; D remains ambiguous. This CDR3 is built from 16 residues. Germline V gene sequence: CDR1 SGHTS, CDR2 YDEGEE. Deletions cut 4 bases from V and 10 bases from J, with 23 bases between. The CDR3 nucleotides read TGTGCCAGCAGCCCCGGCAGGCCCTATTTGATCGGAAAACTGTTTTTT. Protein: CASSPGRPYLIGKLFF. Full variable domain (missing parts from reference TRBV5-8 and TRBJ1-4): EAGVTQSPTHLIKTRGQQATLRCSPISGHTSVYWYQQALGLGLQFLLWYDEGEERNRGNFPPRFSGRQFPNYSSELNVNALELEDSALYLCASSPGRPYLIGKLFFGSGTQLSVL.

The chain is built from TRBV6-5 and TRBJ1-2; D is unresolved. With 0 bases removed from V and 5 bases from J, the gap between germline ends came to 13 bases. This CDR3 is 15 amino acids long. Germline values: CDR1 MNHEY, CDR2 SVGAGI. The CDR3 coding sequence is TGTGCCAGCAGTTACTCGTTGGAGTCGGGTTATGGCTACACCTTC. Residues: CASSYSLESGYGYTF.

The rearrangement uses TRBV2 and TRBJ1-5; D might be TRBD1 (6 bases). Germline CDR1 reads SNHLY; CDR2 reads FYNNEI. The CDR3 extends over 13 amino acids. The V end lost 7 bases, the J end lost 2 bases, and 9 bases lay between the germline ends. CDR3 amino acids: CASTGQRNQPQHF. DNA for the CDR3: TGTGCCAGCACCGGACAGCGCAATCAGCCCCAGCATTTT.

CDR3 in DNA: TGTGCCAGCAGCTTTCTAGTCACCGGGACAGGATCCTACGAGCAGTACTTC. This encodes CASSFLVTGTGSYEQYF. The chain combines TRBV7-9 with TRBJ2-7; 8 bases match TRBD1. CDR1 and CDR2 from the germline V gene are SEHNR and FQNEAQ (reference sequence). The CDR3 is made up of 17 amino acids. J gave up 1 base and V 3 bases, and 11 bases lay outside the gene matches. The full variable domain, its missing parts supplied by reference TRBV7-9 and TRBJ2-7, is DTGVSQNPRHKITKRGQNVTFRCDPISEHNRLYWYRQTLGQGPEFLTYFQNEAQLEKSRLLSDRFSAERPKGSFSTLEIQRTEQGDSAMYLCASSFLVTGTGSYEQYFGPGTRLTVT.

The rearrangement joins TRBV9 to TRBJ1-1; 10 bases line up with TRBD1. The CDR3 consists of 15 residues. After removal of 2 bases from V and 3 bases from J, the junction contained 4 bases not matched to a gene. CDR1 and CDR2 from the germline V gene are SGDLS and YYNGEE. The CDR3 DNA follows: TGTGCCAGCAGCGTGGGGACAGGGGTGGACACTGAAGCTTTCTTT. Translated, it gives CASSVGTGVDTEAFF.

The chain joins TRBV1 to TRBJ1-2. TRBV1 is termed a pseudogene. This CDR3 region has 11 residues. The DNA for the CDR3 is TGCACCAGCAGCCAAGTAGATGGCTACACCTTC. Its protein product is CTSSQVDGYTF.

The V gene is TRBV27, the J gene TRBJ2-3; 8 bases are a match to TRBD2. The CDR3 is 14 amino acids. Germline CDR1 MNHEY, CDR2 SMNVEV (reference sequence). V lost 3 bases and J lost 4; bases outside the gene matches: 3. CDR3 protein: CASSFRGGPDTQYF. CDR3 coding DNA: TGTGCCAGCAGTTTTCGGGGGGGGCCAGATACGCAGTATTTT.

The genes are TRBV7-2 and TRBJ2-5, with D possibly matching TRBD2 (7 bases). The CDR3 is 16 residues long. Per germline, CDR1 SGHTA and CDR2 FQGNSA. The V gene lost 1 base and the J gene lost 6 bases, with 18 bases spanning the gap. CDR3 residues: CASSLGSGGPFQTQYF. The CDR3 DNA sequence: TGTGCCAGCAGCTTAGGTTCCGGGGGGCCGTTCCAGACCCAGTACTTC.

The V and J genes are TRBV6-2 or TRBV6-3 and TRBJ1-5, with D perhaps matching TRBD1 (6 bases). Deletions cut 5 bases from V and 0 bases from J, with 11 bases between. This CDR3 region has 15 residues. Germline CDR1 MNHEY, CDR2 SVGEGT. CDR3 coding DNA: TGTGCCAGCAGTCGACAGGCTTATAGCAATCAGCCCCAGCATTTT. Amino acids: CASSRQAYSNQPQHF.

The chain is built from TRBV5-1 and TRBJ2-7; 7 positions match TRBD2. The germline V gene has CDR1 SGHRS and CDR2 YFSETQ. The CDR3 runs 15 residues. V shed 4 bases, J shed 3 bases, and the junction held 10 bases outside the gene matches. The CDR3 loop reads CASSESGAAFYEQYF. CDR3 bases: TGCGCCAGCAGCGAAAGCGGGGCAGCTTTCTACGAGCAGTACTTC.

The rearrangement uses TRBV29-1 and TRBJ1-2; D gene uncertain. The CDR3 loop spans 9 amino acids. Germline V CDR1 and CDR2: SQVTM, ANQGSEA. The V end was cut by 6 bases, the J end by 6 bases, with 5 bases between. Written as DNA, the CDR3 is TGCAGCGTCGGAGATGGCTACACCTTC. Translated, it gives CSVGDGYTF.

This clone was recorded once. The CDR3 spells CASRGAFQETQYF. As DNA, the CDR3 is TGTGCCAGCCGTGGAGCCTTCCAAGAGACCCAGTACTTC. V is TRBV3-1 (or the pseudogene TRBV3-2) and J is TRBJ2-5; D gene ambiguous. The germline V gene has CDR1 LGHDT and CDR2 YNNKEL (reference sequence). V lost 8 bases and J lost 1, with 11 bases in between. This CDR3 region has 13 residues.

The chain uses TRBV4-1 and TRBJ2-5, with 8 positions matching TRBD2. The CDR3 spans 16 residues. Looked up from germline, CDR1 is MGHRA and CDR2 is YSYEKL. V lost 1 base, J lost 4 bases, and 8 bases stayed unmatched. CDR3: CASSQAPDGGVETQYF. The CDR3 nucleotides read TGCGCCAGCAGCCAAGCTCCTGACGGGGGGGTAGAGACCCAGTACTTC.

This clone was detected once. The chain uses TRBV19 and TRBJ2-7; 8 positions match TRBD1. Looked up from germline, CDR1 is LNHDA and CDR2 is SQIVND (reference sequence). After removal of 5 bases from V and 6 bases from J, the junction contained 12 bases not matched to a gene. There are 15 residues in the CDR3. CDR3 sequence reads: CASSWDGQGASEQYF. CDR3 coding DNA: TGTGCCAGTAGTTGGGACGGGCAGGGGGCATCCGAGCAGTACTTC.

CDR3: CASSTRGTSGDYEQYF. Written as DNA, the CDR3 is TGTGCCAGCAGTACGAGAGGGACTAGCGGGGACTACGAGCAGTACTTC. The chain links TRBV6-2 or TRBV6-3 to TRBJ2-7, with 13 bases that match TRBD2. V shed 5 bases, J shed 3 bases, and the junction held 7 bases outside the gene matches. From germline, CDR1 is MNHEY and CDR2 SVGEGT. CDR3 length: 16 amino acids.

DNA for the CDR3: TGTGCCAGCAGCCGAGGACAGAACTATGGCTACACCTTC. It is translated as CASSRGQNYGYTF. This rearrangement joins TRBV12-3 or TRBV12-4 to TRBJ1-2; D is possibly TRBD1 (6 bases). V dropped 6 bases and J dropped 2 bases, with 10 bases sitting between them. The CDR3 totals 13 residues.

This chain joins TRBV11-2 and TRBJ2-5, with TRBD2 as a possible D gene (5 bases). The V gene's germline CDR1 is SGHAT and CDR2 FQNNGV. The CDR3 is made up of 13 amino acids. Trimming took off 6 bases at V and 5 bases at J, with 13 bases between the two ends. The CDR3 region is CASRNEGTETQYF. The CDR3 region has the DNA TGTGCCAGCAGAAATGAGGGCACGGAGACCCAGTACTTC.

The rearrangement uses TRBV5-1 and TRBJ2-1; D call uncertain. CDR3 length: 15 residues. V was cut by 2 bases and J by 0 bases, with 9 bases left in between. CDR1 is SGHRS and CDR2 is YFSETQ in the germline V gene. In DNA, the CDR3 is TGCGCCAGCAGCTTTACAGCAGACTCCTACAATGAGCAGTTCTTC. Amino acids: CASSFTADSYNEQFF.

The chain uses TRBV14 and TRBJ2-7; 7 bases align to TRBD2. The J segment lost 5 bases and the V segment lost 0 bases, leaving 13 bases of the junction unmatched. The CDR3 is made up of 17 amino acids. Germline CDR1 is SGHDN and CDR2 is FVKESK. CDR3: CASSQEQAGSHPNEQYF. In DNA, the CDR3 is TGTGCCAGCAGCCAAGAACAAGCGGGGAGCCACCCTAACGAGCAGTACTTC. Supplemented by reference TRBV14 and TRBJ2-7, the full variable domain reads EAGVTQFPSHSVIEKGQTVTLRCDPISGHDNLYWYRRVMGKEIKFLLHFVKESKQDESGMPNNRFLAERTGGTYSTLKVQPAELEDSGVYFCASSQEQAGSHPNEQYFGPGTRLTVT.

This chain joins TRBV27 and TRBJ2-5; 15 bases agree with TRBD2. Germline V CDR1 and CDR2: MNHEY, SMNVEV (reference sequence). Unmatched junction bases numbered 4, after V lost 0 bases and J lost 5 bases. This CDR3 is 17 amino acids long. The CDR3 sequence is CASSLSLGLAGGETQYF. CDR3 nucleotides: TGTGCCAGCAGTTTATCGTTAGGACTAGCGGGGGGGGAGACCCAGTACTTC.

This chain connects TRBV29-1 to TRBJ1-2; 10 bases match TRBD1. The germline gives CDR1 SQVTM, CDR2 ANQGSEA. V was pared by 6 bases and J by 0 bases, with 1 base of the junction left unmatched. This CDR3 is built from 13 residues. The CDR3 region has the DNA TGCAGCGTGGGGACAGGGGCTAACTATGGCTACACCTTC. Residues: CSVGTGANYGYTF.

The chain recombines TRBV4-2 with TRBJ1-3; D is unclear. The CDR3 is 15 amino acids. V lost 5 bases and J 7 bases, leaving 18 bases between the germline ends. Germline V lookup: CDR1 LGHNA, CDR2 YNFKEQ. CDR3 sequence (DNA): TGTGCCAGCAGCGAGAGACGGGGAGTCGGGAACACCATATATTTT. It is translated as CASSERRGVGNTIYF.

The genes are TRBV7-6 and TRBJ2-2; tentatively, D is TRBD1 (6 bases). Germline CDR1 is SGHVS and CDR2 is FNYEAQ. This CDR3 region has 15 residues. Deletions cut 4 bases from V and 7 bases from J, with 16 bases between. CDR3 protein: CASSSFRGSHGELFF. Here the CDR3 DNA reads TGTGCCAGCAGCTCTTTCAGGGGTTCGCACGGGGAGCTGTTTTTT.

The CDR3 coding sequence is TGTGCCAGCAGCTTGAGCGGGCAGGGAGGACAGTTCTTC. This encodes CASSLSGQGGQFF. The V call is TRBV7-3, the J call TRBJ2-1, with TRBD2 as a possible D gene (6 bases). Between the trimmed V and J ends, which lost 3 bases and 13 bases, there was a span of 16 bases. Germline V gives CDR1 SGHTA, CDR2 FQGTGA. CDR3 length: 13 amino acids.